Below, 10 T cell receptor beta chains from the same sample are listed, as sequenced in a study of blood T cell repertoires in COVID-19. Clones were read by immunoSEQ multiplex PCR, and TCRdb kept only the in-frame ones, dropping some. The table has about 89,000 clones, approximately 86% seen once. The sample comprised peripheral blood. The receptor source for this set is a man of 80 years or more with active or convalescent COVID-19.

The chain carries TRBV4-1 and TRBJ2-1; TRBD2 aligns across 8 bases. CDR3 size: 20 residues. V lost 1 base to trimming and J lost 4 bases; unmatched junction nucleotides: 18. The germline gives CDR1 MGHRA, CDR2 YSYEKL. The DNA for the CDR3 is TGCGCCAGCAGCCAAGGGACGGGAGGGGAAACAACCATATATTACAATGAGCAGTTCTTC. Translating gives CASSQGTGGETTIYYNEQFF.

The V call is TRBV2, the J call TRBJ1-3; 7 bases are a match to TRBD1. CDR1 and CDR2 (germline): SNHLY, FYNNEI. This CDR3 spans 16 amino acids. V shed 3 bases and J 0 bases; nucleotides not matched to a gene: 5. The CDR3 sequence: CASSDETGLSGNTIYF. The CDR3 DNA reads TGTGCCAGCAGTGACGAGACAGGGCTCTCTGGAAACACCATATATTTT.

J is TRBJ2-2 and V is TRBV5-1, with D maybe TRBD2 (6 bases). Per the germline V gene, CDR1 is SGHRS and CDR2 is YFSETQ. This CDR3 spans 16 amino acids. Trimming took 0 bases from V and 5 from J, leaving 14 bases between them. CDR3 DNA sequence: TGCGCCAGCAGCTTGGCCGGAGGGGTCGGTACCGGGGAGCTGTTTTTT. This translates into CASSLAGGVGTGELFF.

This clone was seen more than once but under ten times. This chain joins TRBV5-1 and TRBJ2-7, with 8 bases lining up with TRBD2. The CDR3 length is 16 residues. J was trimmed by 3 bases and V by 5 bases; bases with no gene match: 13. The germline gives CDR1 SGHRS, CDR2 YFSETQ. The CDR3, as DNA: TGCGCCAGCAGGTTTATATCACTAGCGGAAGTCTACGAGCAGTACTTC. Its translation: CASRFISLAEVYEQYF.

This chain links TRBV12-3 or TRBV12-4 with TRBJ1-4, with no clear D. The ends were cut back, 3 bases at V and 7 bases at J, with 6 bases in the middle. CDR3 size: 12 residues. CDR3 sequence reads: CASSFPGEKLFF. CDR3 DNA: TGTGCCAGCAGTTTTCCGGGTGAAAAACTGTTTTTT.

The chain recombines TRBV25-1 with TRBJ1-5, with D uncertain. The length of the CDR3 is 12 residues. CDR1 is MGHDK, CDR2 SYGVNS, per germline. V shed 3 bases and J shed 6 bases, with 6 bases lying between them. The CDR3, as DNA: TGTGCCAGCAGTGACGGTCGTCAGCCCCAGCATTTT. Translating gives CASSDGRQPQHF.

The J gene is TRBJ1-1, the V gene TRBV7-9, with D perhaps matching TRBD1 (5 bases). Trimming pared 3 bases from V and 7 bases from J, leaving 9 bases between. Germline CDR1 SEHNR, CDR2 FQNEAQ (reference sequence). The CDR3 sequence is 12 residues long. Here the CDR3 DNA reads TGTGCCAGCAGCTTTGTAGACAGTGAAGCTTTCTTT. Protein sequence: CASSFVDSEAFF.

V is TRBV6-5 and J is TRBJ1-1; weak D call: TRBD1 (6 bases). This CDR3 spans 15 amino acids. The germline CDR1 and CDR2 sequences are MNHEY and SVGAGI. Trimming took off 8 bases at V and 2 bases at J, with 18 bases between the two ends. CDR3 nucleotides: TGTGCCAGCTGGGGGGGTTGGACAGCTAACACTGAAGCTTTCTTT. It is translated as CASWGGWTANTEAFF.

The gene calls are TRBV5-8 and TRBJ2-2; D perhaps matches TRBD2 (6 bases). The CDR3 spans 15 residues. V was pared by 3 bases and J by 2 bases, with 11 bases between. Germline CDR1 and CDR2: SGHTS and YDEGEE. The CDR3 spells CASSWDFTNTGELFF. CDR3 bases: TGTGCCAGCAGCTGGGACTTTACTAACACCGGGGAGCTGTTTTTT.

The CDR3 is CASSPARQGWVTDTQYF. The CDR3 bases are TGTGCCAGCAGTCCAGCCAGACAGGGATGGGTCACAGATACGCAGTATTTT. The chain has TRBV27 and TRBJ2-3; TRBD1 agrees at 7 bases. V lost 5 bases, J lost 2 bases, and 13 bases stayed unmatched. CDR3 size: 17 residues. Germline loops: CDR1 MNHEY, CDR2 SMNVEV (reference sequence).